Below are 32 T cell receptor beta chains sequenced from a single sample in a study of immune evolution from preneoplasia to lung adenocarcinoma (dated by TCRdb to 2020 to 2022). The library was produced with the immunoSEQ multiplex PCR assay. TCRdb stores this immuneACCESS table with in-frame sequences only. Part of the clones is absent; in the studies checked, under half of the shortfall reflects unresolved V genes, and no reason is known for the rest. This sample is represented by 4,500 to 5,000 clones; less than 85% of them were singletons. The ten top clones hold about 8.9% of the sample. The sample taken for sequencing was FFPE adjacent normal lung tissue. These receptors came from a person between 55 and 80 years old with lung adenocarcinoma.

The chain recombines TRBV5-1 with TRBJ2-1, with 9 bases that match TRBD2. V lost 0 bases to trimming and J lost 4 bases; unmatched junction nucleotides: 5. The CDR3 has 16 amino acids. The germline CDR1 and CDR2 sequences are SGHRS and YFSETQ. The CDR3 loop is CASSLEVAGVYNEQFF. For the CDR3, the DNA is TGCGCCAGCAGCTTGGAAGTAGCGGGGGTATACAATGAGCAGTTCTTC.

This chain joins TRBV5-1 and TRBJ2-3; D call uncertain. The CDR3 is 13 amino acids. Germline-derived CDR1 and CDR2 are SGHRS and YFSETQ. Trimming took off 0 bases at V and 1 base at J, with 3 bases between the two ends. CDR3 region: CASSLAGTDTQYF. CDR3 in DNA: TGCGCCAGCAGCTTGGCAGGCACAGATACGCAGTATTTT.

CDR3 in DNA: TGTGCCAGCAGCCCTCGGGTATTGAACACTGAAGCTTTCTTT. This gives the protein CASSPRVLNTEAFF. The chain is built from TRBV13 and TRBJ1-1; the D is unclear. The germline V and J ends were trimmed by 5 bases and 0 bases, with 10 bases remaining between them. The CDR3 length is 14 residues. Germline loops: CDR1 PRHDT, CDR2 FYEKMQ (reference sequence).

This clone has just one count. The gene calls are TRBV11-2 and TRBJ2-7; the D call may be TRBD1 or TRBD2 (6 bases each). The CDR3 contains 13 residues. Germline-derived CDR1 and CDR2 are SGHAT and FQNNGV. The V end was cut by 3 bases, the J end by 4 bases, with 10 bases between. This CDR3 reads CASSLEGGYEQYF. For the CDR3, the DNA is TGTGCCAGCAGCTTGGAAGGGGGGTACGAGCAGTACTTC.

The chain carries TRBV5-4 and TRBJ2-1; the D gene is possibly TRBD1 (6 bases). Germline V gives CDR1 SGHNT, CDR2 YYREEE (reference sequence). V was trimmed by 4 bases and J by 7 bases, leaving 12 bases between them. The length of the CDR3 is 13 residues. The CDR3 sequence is CASSVQGRNEQFF. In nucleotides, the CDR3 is TGTGCCAGCAGCGTACAGGGAAGGAATGAGCAGTTCTTC.

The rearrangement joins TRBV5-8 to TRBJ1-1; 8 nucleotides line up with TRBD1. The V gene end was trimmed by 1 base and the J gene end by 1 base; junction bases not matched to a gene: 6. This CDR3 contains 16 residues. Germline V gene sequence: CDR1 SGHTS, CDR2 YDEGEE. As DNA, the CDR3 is TGTGCCAGCAGCTTGACCACAGGGGGGGGGAACACTGAAGCTTTCTTT. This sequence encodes CASSLTTGGGNTEAFF. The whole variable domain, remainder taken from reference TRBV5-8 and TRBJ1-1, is EAGVTQSPTHLIKTRGQQATLRCSPISGHTSVYWYQQALGLGLQFLLWYDEGEERNRGNFPPRFSGRQFPNYSSELNVNALELEDSALYLCASSLTTGGGNTEAFFGQGTRLTVV.

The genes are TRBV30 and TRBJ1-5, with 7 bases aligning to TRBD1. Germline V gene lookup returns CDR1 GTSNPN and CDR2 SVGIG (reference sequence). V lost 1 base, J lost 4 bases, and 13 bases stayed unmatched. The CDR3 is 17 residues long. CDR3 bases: TGTGCCTGGAGTGGACAGGGAAAACGCTCGGGTAATCAGCCCCAGCATTTT. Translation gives CAWSGQGKRSGNQPQHF.

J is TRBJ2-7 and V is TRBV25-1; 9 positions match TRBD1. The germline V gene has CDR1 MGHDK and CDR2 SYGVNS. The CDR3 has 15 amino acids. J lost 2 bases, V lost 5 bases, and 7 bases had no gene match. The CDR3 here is CASSPGTGRTYEQYF. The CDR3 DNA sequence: TGTGCCAGCAGTCCAGGGACAGGGCGTACCTACGAGCAGTACTTC.

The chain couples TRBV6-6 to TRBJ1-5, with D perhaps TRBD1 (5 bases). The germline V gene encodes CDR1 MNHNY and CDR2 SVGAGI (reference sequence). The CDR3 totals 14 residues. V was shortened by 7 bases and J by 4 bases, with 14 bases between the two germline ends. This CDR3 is CASIEQRGNQPQHF. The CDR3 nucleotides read TGTGCCAGCATCGAGCAGAGGGGAAATCAGCCCCAGCATTTT.

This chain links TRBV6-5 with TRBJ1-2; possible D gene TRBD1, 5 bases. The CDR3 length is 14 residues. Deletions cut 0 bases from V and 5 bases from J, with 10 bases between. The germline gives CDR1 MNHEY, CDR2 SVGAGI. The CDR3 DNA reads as TGTGCCAGCAGTTACTCGGGGGATCAATATGGCTACACCTTC. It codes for CASSYSGDQYGYTF.

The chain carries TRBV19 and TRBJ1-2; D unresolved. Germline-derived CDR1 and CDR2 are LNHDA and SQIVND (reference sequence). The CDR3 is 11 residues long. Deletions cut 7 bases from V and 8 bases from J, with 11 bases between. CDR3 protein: CASTSRVGYTF. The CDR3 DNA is TGTGCCAGTACGTCAAGAGTAGGCTACACCTTC.

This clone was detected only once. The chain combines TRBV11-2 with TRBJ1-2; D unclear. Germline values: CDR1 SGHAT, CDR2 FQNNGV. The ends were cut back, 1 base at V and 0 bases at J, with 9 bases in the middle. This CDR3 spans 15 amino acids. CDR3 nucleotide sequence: TGTGCCAGCAGCTTAGCGCCGGTCGCTAACTATGGCTACACCTTC. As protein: CASSLAPVANYGYTF.

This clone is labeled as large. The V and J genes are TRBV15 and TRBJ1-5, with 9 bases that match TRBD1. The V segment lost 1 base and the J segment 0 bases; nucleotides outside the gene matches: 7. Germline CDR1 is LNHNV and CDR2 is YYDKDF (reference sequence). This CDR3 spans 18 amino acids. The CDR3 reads CATSRGTGERYSNQPQHF. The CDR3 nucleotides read TGTGCCACCAGCAGAGGGACAGGGGAGCGATATAGCAATCAGCCCCAGCATTTT. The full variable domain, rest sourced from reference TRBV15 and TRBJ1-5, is DAMVIQNPRYQVTQFGKPVTLSCSQTLNHNVMYWYQQKSSQAPKLLFHYYDKDFNNEADTPDNFQSRRPNTSFCFLDIRSPGLGDTAMYLCATSRGTGERYSNQPQHFGDGTRLSIL.

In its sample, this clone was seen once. The DNA for the CDR3 is TGTGCCAGCTCACCACCGGGGGCAGATACGCAGTATTTT. It translates to CASSPPGADTQYF. The rearrangement links TRBV18 to TRBJ2-3; TRBD1 or TRBD2 may be the D gene (5 bases each). The V end lost 0 bases, the J end lost 4 bases, and 5 bases lay between the germline ends. Germline CDR1 is KGHSH and CDR2 is LQKENI. CDR3 length: 13 amino acids.

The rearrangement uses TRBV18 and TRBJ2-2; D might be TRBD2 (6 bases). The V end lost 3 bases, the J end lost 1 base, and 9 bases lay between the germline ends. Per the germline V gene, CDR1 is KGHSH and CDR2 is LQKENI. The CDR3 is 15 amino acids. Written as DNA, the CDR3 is TGTGCCAGCTCACCGGGACTCCAGAACACCGGGGAGCTGTTTTTT. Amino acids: CASSPGLQNTGELFF.

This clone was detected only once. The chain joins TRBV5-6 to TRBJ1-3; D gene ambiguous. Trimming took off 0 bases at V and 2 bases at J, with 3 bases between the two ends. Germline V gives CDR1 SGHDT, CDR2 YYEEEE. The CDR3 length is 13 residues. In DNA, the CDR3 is TGTGCCAGCAGCTTGGGAGCTGGAAACACCATATATTTT. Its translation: CASSLGAGNTIYF.

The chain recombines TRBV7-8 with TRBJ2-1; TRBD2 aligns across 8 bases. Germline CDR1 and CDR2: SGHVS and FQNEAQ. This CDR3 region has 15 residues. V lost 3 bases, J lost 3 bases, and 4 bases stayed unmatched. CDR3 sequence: CASSFAAGVYNEQFF. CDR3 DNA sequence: TGTGCCAGCAGCTTCGCAGCGGGGGTCTACAATGAGCAGTTCTTC.

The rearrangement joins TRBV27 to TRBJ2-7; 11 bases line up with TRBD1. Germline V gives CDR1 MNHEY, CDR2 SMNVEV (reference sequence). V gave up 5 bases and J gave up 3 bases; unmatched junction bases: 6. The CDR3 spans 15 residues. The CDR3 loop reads CASSVGTGGFYEQYF. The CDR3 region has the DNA TGTGCCAGCAGTGTAGGGACAGGGGGTTTCTACGAGCAGTACTTC.

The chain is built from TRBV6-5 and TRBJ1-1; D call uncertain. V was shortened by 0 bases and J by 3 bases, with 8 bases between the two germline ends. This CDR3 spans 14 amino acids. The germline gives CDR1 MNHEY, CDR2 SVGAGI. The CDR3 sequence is CASSYSNSHTEAFF. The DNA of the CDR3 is TGTGCCAGCAGTTACTCGAACAGTCACACTGAAGCTTTCTTT.

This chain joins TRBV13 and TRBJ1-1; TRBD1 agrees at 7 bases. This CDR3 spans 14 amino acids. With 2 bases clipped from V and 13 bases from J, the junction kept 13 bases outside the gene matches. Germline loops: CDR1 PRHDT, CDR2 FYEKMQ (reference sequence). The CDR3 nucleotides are TGTGCCAGCAGCTTAAGAGACAGGGAAAAGAGGAGTTTCTTT. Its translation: CASSLRDREKRSFF.

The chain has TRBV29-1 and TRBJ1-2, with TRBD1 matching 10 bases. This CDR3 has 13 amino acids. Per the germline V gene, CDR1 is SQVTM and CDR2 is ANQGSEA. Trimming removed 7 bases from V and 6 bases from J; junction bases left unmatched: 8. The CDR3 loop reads CSAGQGVGNGYTF. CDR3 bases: TGCAGCGCAGGACAGGGGGTGGGGAATGGCTACACCTTC.

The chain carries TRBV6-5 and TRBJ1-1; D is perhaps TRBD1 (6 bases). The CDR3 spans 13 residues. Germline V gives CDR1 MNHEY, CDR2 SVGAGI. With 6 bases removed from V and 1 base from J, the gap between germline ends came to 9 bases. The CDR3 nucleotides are TGTGCCAGCAGAATGGGACAGAACACTGAAGCTTTCTTT. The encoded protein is CASRMGQNTEAFF.

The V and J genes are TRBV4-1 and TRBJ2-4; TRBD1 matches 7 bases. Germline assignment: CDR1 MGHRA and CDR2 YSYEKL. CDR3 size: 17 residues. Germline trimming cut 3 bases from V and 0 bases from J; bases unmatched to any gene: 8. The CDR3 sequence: CASSHPPTGIAKNIQYF. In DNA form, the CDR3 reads TGCGCCAGCAGCCATCCCCCGACAGGGATAGCCAAAAACATTCAGTACTTC.

CDR3 coding DNA: TGTGCCAGCAGTGAATGGATCTCCCTCAGGCAGTATTTT. Protein product: CASSEWISLRQYF. The chain combines TRBV25-1 with TRBJ2-3; unclear D gene. This CDR3 contains 13 residues. Germline V lookup: CDR1 MGHDK, CDR2 SYGVNS. Trimming removed 1 base at V and 11 bases at J, with 13 bases between.

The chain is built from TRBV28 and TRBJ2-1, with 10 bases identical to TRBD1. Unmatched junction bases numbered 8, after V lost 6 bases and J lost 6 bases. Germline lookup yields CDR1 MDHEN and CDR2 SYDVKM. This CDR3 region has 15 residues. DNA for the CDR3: TGTGCCAGCAGCGGGACAGGGGCTCTCGGCAATGAGCAGTTCTTC. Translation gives CASSGTGALGNEQFF.

The DNA for the CDR3 is TGTGCCAGCAGCTCACAGGGGGCGCCTGGAAACACCATATATTTT. Translation: CASSSQGAPGNTIYF. This chain connects TRBV7-8 to TRBJ1-3; 9 bases are shared with TRBD1. CDR1 SGHVS and CDR2 FQNEAQ come from the germline V gene. The CDR3 contains 15 residues. Trimming cost V 4 bases and J 2 bases; bases outside gene matches: 3.

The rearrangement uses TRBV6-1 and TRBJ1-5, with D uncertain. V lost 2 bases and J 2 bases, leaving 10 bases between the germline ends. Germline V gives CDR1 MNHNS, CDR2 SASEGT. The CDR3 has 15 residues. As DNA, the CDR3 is TGTGCCAGCAGTGAATTATACGGGGGCAATCAGCCCCAGCATTTT. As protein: CASSELYGGNQPQHF.

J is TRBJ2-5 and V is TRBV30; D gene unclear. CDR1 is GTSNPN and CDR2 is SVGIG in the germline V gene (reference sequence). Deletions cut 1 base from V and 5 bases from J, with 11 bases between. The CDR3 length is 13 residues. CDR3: CAWSDISLETQYF. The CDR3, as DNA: TGTGCCTGGAGTGACATTAGCCTGGAGACCCAGTACTTC.

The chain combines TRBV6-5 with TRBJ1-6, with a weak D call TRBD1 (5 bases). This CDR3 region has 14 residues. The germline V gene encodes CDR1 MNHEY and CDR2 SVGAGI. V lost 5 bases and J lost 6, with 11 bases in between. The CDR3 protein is CASSPRQSNSPLHF. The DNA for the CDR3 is TGTGCCAGCAGTCCCCGACAGAGTAATTCACCCCTCCACTTT.

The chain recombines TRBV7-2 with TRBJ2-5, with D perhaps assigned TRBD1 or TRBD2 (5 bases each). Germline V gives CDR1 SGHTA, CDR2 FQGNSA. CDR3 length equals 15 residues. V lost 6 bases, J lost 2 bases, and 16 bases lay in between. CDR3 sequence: CASRPPGTLQETQYF. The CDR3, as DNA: TGTGCCAGCAGACCGCCGGGGACGTTACAAGAGACCCAGTACTTC.

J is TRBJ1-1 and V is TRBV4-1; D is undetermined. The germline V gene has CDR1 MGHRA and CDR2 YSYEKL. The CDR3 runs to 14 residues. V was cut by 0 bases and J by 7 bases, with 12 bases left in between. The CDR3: CASSQETTRVEAFF. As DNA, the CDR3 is TGCGCCAGCAGCCAAGAGACAACGCGGGTTGAAGCTTTCTTT.

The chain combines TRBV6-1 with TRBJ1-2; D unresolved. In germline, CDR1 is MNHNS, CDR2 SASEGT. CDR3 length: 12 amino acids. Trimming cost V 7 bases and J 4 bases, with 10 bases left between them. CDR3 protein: CASTLEAYGYTF. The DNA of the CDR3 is TGTGCCAGCACACTCGAGGCCTATGGCTACACCTTC.